The rows below give T cell receptor beta chains drawn from one sample of a study of cytomegalovirus exposure and HLA in healthy donors. Assay: immunoSEQ multiplex PCR; the TCRdb copy retains only in-frame clones and omits some. The sample shows some 95,000 clones, around 70% of them seen only once. Sequencing was done on a sample of PBMCs. These receptors originate from a female donor in good health and CMV-seronegative. The CDR3 runs from the conserved cysteine through the conserved F or W. A D gene is named only where the DNA matches it firmly. Clone size appears in some rows only: once, few, many, or a class for an expanded clone.

clone_size: NA; j_call: TRBJ2-7; v_call: TRBV13; d_call: TRBD1; cdr3_aa: CASSLRTGGYEQYF; cdr3_nt: TGTGCCAGCAGCTTAAGGACAGGGGGCTACGAGCAGTACTTC
clone_size: NA; j_call: TRBJ2-5; v_call: TRBV5-1; d_call: NA; cdr3_aa: CASSLPSWGEETQYF; cdr3_nt: TGCGCCAGCAGCTTACCCTCTTGGGGGGAAGAGACCCAGTACTTC
clone_size: few; j_call: TRBJ1-2; v_call: TRBV7-9; d_call: TRBD1; cdr3_aa: CASSLAGQPNVYGYTF; cdr3_nt: TGTGCCAGCAGCTTAGCGGGACAGCCAAATGTCTATGGCTACACCTTC
clone_size: once; j_call: TRBJ2-7; v_call: TRBV7-9; d_call: TRBD2; cdr3_aa: CASSSETGGYEQYF; cdr3_nt: TGTGCCAGCAGCTCCGAGACGGGGGGATACGAGCAGTACTTC
clone_size: few; j_call: TRBJ2-7; v_call: TRBV6-1; d_call: NA; cdr3_aa: CASSSVGGYEQYF; cdr3_nt: TGTGCCAGCAGCTCCGTGGGGGGCTACGAGCAGTACTTC
clone_size: NA; j_call: TRBJ2-1; v_call: TRBV11-3; d_call: NA; cdr3_aa: CASSLAGDYNEQFF; cdr3_nt: TGTGCCAGCAGCTTAGCGGGGGATTACAATGAGCAGTTCTTC
clone_size: NA; j_call: TRBJ2-7; v_call: TRBV25-1; d_call: TRBD1; cdr3_aa: CASSSDRSYEQYF; cdr3_nt: TGTGCCAGCAGTTCGGACAGGTCCTACGAGCAGTACTTC
clone_size: NA; j_call: TRBJ2-7; v_call: TRBV10-3; d_call: NA; cdr3_aa: CAISLGDTAYEQYF; cdr3_nt: TGTGCCATCAGCCTAGGGGACACGGCCTACGAGCAGTACTTC
clone_size: once; j_call: TRBJ2-7; v_call: TRBV7-9; d_call: NA; cdr3_aa: CASSPRGFSYEQYF; cdr3_nt: TGTGCCAGCAGCCCCAGAGGCTTCTCCTACGAGCAGTACTTC
clone_size: once; j_call: TRBJ1-5; v_call: TRBV19; d_call: TRBD1; cdr3_aa: CASSIRDRGVDSNQPQHF; cdr3_nt: TGTGCCAGTAGTATCCGGGACAGGGGAGTCGATAGCAATCAGCCCCAGCATTTT
clone_size: NA; j_call: TRBJ2-1; v_call: TRBV25-1; d_call: TRBD1; cdr3_aa: CASSGGQAILNEQFF; cdr3_nt: TGTGCCAGCAGTGGGGGACAGGCCATCCTCAATGAGCAGTTCTTC
clone_size: NA; j_call: TRBJ2-1; v_call: TRBV5-1; d_call: TRBD1; cdr3_aa: CASRDRRPNEQFF; cdr3_nt: TGCGCCAGCCGGGACAGGAGACCCAATGAGCAGTTCTTC
clone_size: NA; j_call: TRBJ2-3; v_call: TRBV5-1; d_call: NA; cdr3_aa: CASSLAYPTGQTTDTQYF; cdr3_nt: TGCGCCAGCAGCTTGGCCTACCCGACAGGCCAAACCACAGATACGCAGTATTTT
clone_size: few; j_call: TRBJ2-1; v_call: TRBV2; d_call: TRBD2; cdr3_aa: CASMTQTSGGNNEQFF; cdr3_nt: TGTGCCAGCATGACTCAGACTAGCGGGGGGAACAATGAGCAGTTCTTC
clone_size: NA; j_call: TRBJ2-1; v_call: TRBV5-6; d_call: TRBD2; cdr3_aa: CASSQSMGGIDEQFF; cdr3_nt: TGTGCCAGCAGCCAAAGTATGGGGGGGATCGATGAGCAGTTCTTC
clone_size: NA; j_call: TRBJ2-5; v_call: TRBV19; d_call: TRBD1; cdr3_aa: CASSITGQGVGETQYF; cdr3_nt: TGTGCCAGTAGTATAACTGGACAGGGTGTTGGAGAGACCCAGTACTTC
clone_size: NA; j_call: TRBJ2-7; v_call: TRBV11-3; d_call: TRBD2; cdr3_aa: CASSLEVGSGGDYEQYF; cdr3_nt: TGTGCCAGCAGCTTAGAAGTCGGTAGCGGGGGGGACTACGAGCAGTACTTC
clone_size: NA; j_call: TRBJ1-2; v_call: TRBV2; d_call: NA; cdr3_aa: CASSEAREGGYTF; cdr3_nt: TGTGCCAGCAGTGAGGCCAGGGAGGGTGGCTACACCTTC
clone_size: few; j_call: TRBJ1-1; v_call: TRBV6-5; d_call: TRBD1; cdr3_aa: CASSYRGTGLAFF; cdr3_nt: TGTGCCAGCAGTTACCGGGGGACAGGGCTGGCTTTCTTT
clone_size: NA; j_call: TRBJ2-7; v_call: TRBV6-1; d_call: TRBD1; cdr3_aa: CASRTDRGSYEQYF; cdr3_nt: TGTGCCAGCAGAACGGACAGGGGATCCTACGAGCAGTACTTC
clone_size: once; j_call: TRBJ1-1; v_call: TRBV19; d_call: NA; cdr3_aa: CAIGAGADTEAFF; cdr3_nt: TGTGCCATAGGGGCAGGGGCGGACACTGAAGCTTTCTTT
clone_size: NA; j_call: TRBJ2-2; v_call: TRBV2; d_call: TRBD1; cdr3_aa: CASSEIGGFPGELFF; cdr3_nt: TGTGCCAGCAGTGAAATAGGGGGCTTCCCCGGGGAGCTGTTTTTT
clone_size: NA; j_call: TRBJ2-3; v_call: TRBV6-6; d_call: TRBD2; cdr3_aa: CASSLGLAADTQYF; cdr3_nt: TGTGCCAGCAGTTTGGGACTAGCGGCAGATACGCAGTATTTT
clone_size: NA; j_call: TRBJ1-2; v_call: TRBV30; d_call: TRBD1; cdr3_aa: CALQGASNYGYTF; cdr3_nt: TGTGCCCTACAGGGGGCAAGTAACTATGGCTACACCTTC
clone_size: NA; j_call: TRBJ2-3; v_call: TRBV15; d_call: NA; cdr3_aa: CATSKQVSTDTQYF; cdr3_nt: TGTGCCACCAGCAAACAGGTTAGCACAGATACGCAGTATTTT
clone_size: once; j_call: TRBJ2-7; v_call: TRBV7-9; d_call: TRBD2; cdr3_aa: CASSSTLAGTYEQYF; cdr3_nt: TGTGCCAGCAGCTCCACGCTAGCGGGGACCTACGAGCAGTACTTC
clone_size: NA; j_call: TRBJ2-1; v_call: TRBV7-6; d_call: NA; cdr3_aa: CASSLPGRTDNEQFF; cdr3_nt: TGTGCCAGCAGCTTACCAGGGAGGACCGACAATGAGCAGTTCTTC
clone_size: NA; j_call: TRBJ2-3; v_call: TRBV6-5; d_call: TRBD2; cdr3_aa: CASSLSGSVDTQYF; cdr3_nt: TGTGCCAGCAGTCTTAGCGGGAGTGTGGATACGCAGTATTTT
clone_size: NA; j_call: TRBJ1-1; v_call: TRBV6-5; d_call: NA; cdr3_aa: CASRRTVDTAEAFF; cdr3_nt: TGTGCCAGCAGGAGGACGGTGGACACTGCGGAAGCTTTCTTT
clone_size: once; j_call: TRBJ2-7; v_call: TRBV6-6; d_call: NA; cdr3_aa: CASSRPGEGREQYF; cdr3_nt: TGTGCCAGCAGTAGGCCAGGGGAAGGGCGCGAGCAGTACTTC
clone_size: few; j_call: TRBJ2-1; v_call: TRBV28; d_call: TRBD2; cdr3_aa: CASSLSPTSGHNEQFF; cdr3_nt: TGTGCCAGCAGTTTAAGTCCGACTAGCGGACACAATGAGCAGTTCTTC
clone_size: NA; j_call: TRBJ2-7; v_call: TRBV7-6; d_call: TRBD2; cdr3_aa: CASSRTSETYEQYF; cdr3_nt: TGTGCCAGCAGCAGGACTAGCGAAACCTACGAGCAGTACTTC
clone_size: few; j_call: TRBJ2-3; v_call: TRBV28; d_call: NA; cdr3_aa: CASSSGTPTDTQYF; cdr3_nt: TGTGCCAGCAGTTCGGGGACACCCACAGATACGCAGTATTTT
clone_size: once; j_call: TRBJ2-7; v_call: TRBV6-1; d_call: TRBD2; cdr3_aa: CASSPPGGRSYEQYF; cdr3_nt: TGTGCCAGCAGTCCCCCGGGCGGGAGGTCCTACGAGCAGTACTTC
clone_size: NA; j_call: TRBJ2-5; v_call: TRBV7-9; d_call: NA; cdr3_aa: CASSFPGDSYF; cdr3_nt: TGTGCCAGCAGCTTCCCCGGGGATTCGTACTTC
clone_size: NA; j_call: TRBJ2-3; v_call: TRBV5-1; d_call: TRBD2; cdr3_aa: CASSFGLAGADTQYF; cdr3_nt: TGCGCCAGCAGCTTTGGACTAGCGGGAGCAGATACGCAGTATTTT
clone_size: NA; j_call: TRBJ1-1; v_call: TRBV6-5; d_call: TRBD1; cdr3_aa: CASSSGQGDEAFF; cdr3_nt: TGTGCCAGCAGTTCAGGACAGGGGGACGAAGCTTTCTTT
clone_size: NA; j_call: TRBJ2-5; v_call: TRBV5-1; d_call: TRBD2; cdr3_aa: CASSTPGLSFQETQYF; cdr3_nt: TGCGCCAGCAGCACGCCGGGACTATCGTTTCAAGAGACCCAGTACTTC
clone_size: NA; j_call: TRBJ2-7; v_call: TRBV14; d_call: NA; cdr3_aa: CASSQRHAASEQYF; cdr3_nt: TGTGCCAGCAGCCAAAGGCATGCGGCTTCCGAGCAGTACTTC
clone_size: few; j_call: TRBJ1-1; v_call: TRBV6-5; d_call: TRBD1; cdr3_aa: CASSASDRVAFF; cdr3_nt: TGTGCCAGCAGCGCCTCCGACAGGGTTGCTTTCTTT
clone_size: NA; j_call: TRBJ2-7; v_call: TRBV14; d_call: NA; cdr3_aa: CASSRDSYEQYF; cdr3_nt: TGTGCCAGCAGCCGAGACAGCTACGAGCAGTACTTC
clone_size: NA; j_call: TRBJ2-1; v_call: TRBV7-6; d_call: TRBD1; cdr3_aa: CASALGQPPRDEQFF; cdr3_nt: TGTGCCAGCGCTTTGGGACAGCCGCCTCGGGATGAGCAGTTCTTC
clone_size: few; j_call: TRBJ2-2; v_call: TRBV19; d_call: TRBD2; cdr3_aa: CASSPIAGGPGELFF; cdr3_nt: TGTGCCAGTAGCCCCATAGCGGGGGGGCCCGGGGAGCTGTTTTTT
clone_size: once; j_call: TRBJ2-2; v_call: TRBV28; d_call: TRBD1; cdr3_aa: CASSIGRGSGELFF; cdr3_nt: TGTGCCAGCAGTATAGGCAGGGGGTCTGGGGAGCTGTTTTTT
clone_size: NA; j_call: TRBJ2-5; v_call: TRBV2; d_call: TRBD1; cdr3_aa: CASSGQGAQETQYF; cdr3_nt: TGTGCCAGCAGCGGACAGGGAGCCCAAGAGACCCAGTACTTC
clone_size: NA; j_call: TRBJ2-1; v_call: TRBV5-1; d_call: NA; cdr3_aa: CASSGGTNEQFF; cdr3_nt: TGCGCCAGCAGCGGCGGTACCAATGAGCAGTTCTTC
clone_size: NA; j_call: TRBJ2-2; v_call: TRBV6-4; d_call: TRBD2; cdr3_aa: CASSPGSSGIGDAGELFF; cdr3_nt: TGTGCCAGCAGTCCTGGTTCTAGCGGGATTGGGGACGCCGGGGAGCTGTTTTTT
clone_size: NA; j_call: TRBJ1-1; v_call: TRBV28; d_call: NA; cdr3_aa: CASNQRGRAEAFF; cdr3_nt: TGTGCCAGCAATCAAAGGGGCAGGGCTGAAGCTTTCTTT
clone_size: few; j_call: TRBJ2-2; v_call: TRBV2; d_call: TRBD1; cdr3_aa: CASSQGTGYSGELFF; cdr3_nt: TGTGCCAGCTCCCAAGGGACAGGGTATTCCGGGGAGCTGTTTTTT
clone_size: few; j_call: TRBJ2-3; v_call: TRBV7-9; d_call: NA; cdr3_aa: CASSPTGAGGDTQYF; cdr3_nt: TGTGCCAGCAGCCCGACTGGGGCCGGAGGGGATACGCAGTATTTT
clone_size: NA; j_call: TRBJ1-6; v_call: TRBV7-2; d_call: NA; cdr3_aa: CASSSRGGNNSPLHF; cdr3_nt: TGTGCCAGCAGCTCACGGGGGGGGAACAACTCACCCCTCCACTTT
clone_size: NA; j_call: TRBJ2-5; v_call: TRBV30; d_call: NA; cdr3_aa: CAWGGWAAQEAQYF; cdr3_nt: TGTGCCTGGGGGGGCTGGGCAGCCCAAGAGGCCCAGTACTTC
clone_size: once; j_call: TRBJ1-2; v_call: TRBV4-3; d_call: NA; cdr3_aa: CASSQVLQGSGGYTF; cdr3_nt: TGCGCCAGCAGCCAGGTATTACAGGGATCGGGTGGCTACACCTTC
clone_size: NA; j_call: TRBJ2-1; v_call: TRBV6-5; d_call: TRBD2; cdr3_aa: CASGGGLREQFF; cdr3_nt: TGTGCCAGCGGGGGGGGATTACGCGAGCAGTTCTTC
clone_size: NA; j_call: TRBJ2-7; v_call: TRBV25-1; d_call: TRBD1; cdr3_aa: CASSETHGTGAVYEQYF; cdr3_nt: TGTGCCAGCAGTGAGACCCACGGGACAGGGGCCGTCTACGAGCAGTACTTC
clone_size: NA; j_call: TRBJ2-1; v_call: TRBV4-2; d_call: TRBD1; cdr3_aa: CASSLGTGEGEQFF; cdr3_nt: TGTGCCAGCAGCCTGGGGACAGGGGAGGGTGAGCAGTTCTTC
clone_size: NA; j_call: TRBJ1-4; v_call: TRBV2; d_call: NA; cdr3_aa: CASSASGSFGEKLFF; cdr3_nt: TGTGCCAGCAGTGCCTCAGGGTCGTTTGGAGAAAAACTGTTTTTT